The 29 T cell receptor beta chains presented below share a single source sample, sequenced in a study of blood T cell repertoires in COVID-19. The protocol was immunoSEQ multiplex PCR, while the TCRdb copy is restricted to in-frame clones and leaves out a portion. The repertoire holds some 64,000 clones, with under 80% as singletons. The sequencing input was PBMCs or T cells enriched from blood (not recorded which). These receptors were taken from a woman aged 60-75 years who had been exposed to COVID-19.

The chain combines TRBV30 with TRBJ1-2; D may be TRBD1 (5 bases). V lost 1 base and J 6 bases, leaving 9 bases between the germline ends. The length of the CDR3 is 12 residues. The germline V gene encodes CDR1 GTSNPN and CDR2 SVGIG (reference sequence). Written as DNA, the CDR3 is TGTGCCTGGAGTGGCCGGGGGGATGGCTACACCTTC. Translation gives CAWSGRGDGYTF.

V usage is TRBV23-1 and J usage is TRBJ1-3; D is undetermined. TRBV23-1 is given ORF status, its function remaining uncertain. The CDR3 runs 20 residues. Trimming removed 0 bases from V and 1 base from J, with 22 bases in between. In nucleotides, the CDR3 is TGCGCCAGCAGTCAATCATCCCCCCGGGGATTAAGGCTTTCTGGAAACACCATATATTTT. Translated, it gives CASSQSSPRGLRLSGNTIYF.

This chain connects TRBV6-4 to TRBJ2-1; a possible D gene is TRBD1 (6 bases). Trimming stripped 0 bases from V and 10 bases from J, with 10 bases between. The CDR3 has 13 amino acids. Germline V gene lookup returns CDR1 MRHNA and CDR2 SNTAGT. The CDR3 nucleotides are TGTGCCAGCAGTGACTCAAGGGACACCGAGCAGTTCTTC. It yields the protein CASSDSRDTEQFF.

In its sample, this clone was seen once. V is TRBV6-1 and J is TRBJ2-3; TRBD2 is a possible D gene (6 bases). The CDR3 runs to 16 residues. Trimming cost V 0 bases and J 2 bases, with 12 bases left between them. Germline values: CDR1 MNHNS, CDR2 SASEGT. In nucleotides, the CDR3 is TGTGCCAGCAGTGAAGCGCGGACGGGAGTCACAGATACGCAGTATTTT. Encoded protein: CASSEARTGVTDTQYF.

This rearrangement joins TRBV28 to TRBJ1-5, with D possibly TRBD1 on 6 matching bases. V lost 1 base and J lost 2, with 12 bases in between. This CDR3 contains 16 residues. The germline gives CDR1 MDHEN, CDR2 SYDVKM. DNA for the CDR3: TGTGCCAGCAGTTTATATCAGGGGTCGGGCAATCAGCCCCAGCATTTT. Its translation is CASSLYQGSGNQPQHF.

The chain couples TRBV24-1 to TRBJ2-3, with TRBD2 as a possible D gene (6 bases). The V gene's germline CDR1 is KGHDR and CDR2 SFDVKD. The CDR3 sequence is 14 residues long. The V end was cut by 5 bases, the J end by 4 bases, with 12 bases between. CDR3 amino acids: CATSGTGDADTQYF. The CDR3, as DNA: TGTGCCACCAGTGGTACGGGGGACGCAGATACGCAGTATTTT.

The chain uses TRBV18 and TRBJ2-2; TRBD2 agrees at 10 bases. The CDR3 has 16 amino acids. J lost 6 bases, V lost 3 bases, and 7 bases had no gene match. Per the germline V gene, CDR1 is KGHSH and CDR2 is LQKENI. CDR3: CASSPSGGHTPGELFF. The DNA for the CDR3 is TGTGCCAGCTCACCTAGCGGGGGGCACACACCCGGGGAGCTGTTTTTT.

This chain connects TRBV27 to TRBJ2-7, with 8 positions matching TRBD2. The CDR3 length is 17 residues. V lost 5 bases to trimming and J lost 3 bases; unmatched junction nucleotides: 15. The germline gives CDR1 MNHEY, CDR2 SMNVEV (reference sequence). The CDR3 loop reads CASSQNAPGLVNYEQYF. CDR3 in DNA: TGTGCCAGCAGTCAAAACGCTCCGGGACTAGTAAACTACGAGCAGTACTTC.

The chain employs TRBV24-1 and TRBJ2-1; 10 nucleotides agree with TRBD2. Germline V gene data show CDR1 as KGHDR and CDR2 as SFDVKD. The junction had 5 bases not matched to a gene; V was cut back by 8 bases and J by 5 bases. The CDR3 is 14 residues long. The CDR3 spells CATTGTSVHNEQFF. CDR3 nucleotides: TGTGCCACCACCGGGACTAGCGTACACAATGAGCAGTTCTTC.

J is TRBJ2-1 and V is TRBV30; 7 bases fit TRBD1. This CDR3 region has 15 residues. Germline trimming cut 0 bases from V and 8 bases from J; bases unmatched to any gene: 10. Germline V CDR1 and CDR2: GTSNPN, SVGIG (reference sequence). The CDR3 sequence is CAWSVPGTRGHEQFF. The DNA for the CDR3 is TGTGCCTGGAGTGTACCTGGGACAAGGGGGCATGAGCAGTTCTTC.

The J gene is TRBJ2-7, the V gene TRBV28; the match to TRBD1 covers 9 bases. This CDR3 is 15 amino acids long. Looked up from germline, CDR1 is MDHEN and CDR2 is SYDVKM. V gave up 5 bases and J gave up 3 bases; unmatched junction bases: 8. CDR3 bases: TGTGCCAGCAGTGCATCCGGGACAGGGTTCTACGAGCAGTACTTC. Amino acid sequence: CASSASGTGFYEQYF.

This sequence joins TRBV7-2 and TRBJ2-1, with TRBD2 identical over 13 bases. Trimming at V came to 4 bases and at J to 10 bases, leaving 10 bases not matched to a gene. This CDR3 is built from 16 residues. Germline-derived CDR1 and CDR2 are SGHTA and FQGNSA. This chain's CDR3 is CASSSGGLAGRGEQFF. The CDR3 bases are TGTGCCAGCAGCTCCGGGGGACTAGCGGGACGAGGGGAGCAGTTCTTC. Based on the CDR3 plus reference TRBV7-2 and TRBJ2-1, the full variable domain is GAGVSQSPSNKVTEKGKDVELRCDPISGHTALYWYRQSLGQGLEFLIYFQGNSAPDKSGLPSDRFSAERTGGSVSTLTIQRTQQEDSAVYLCASSSGGLAGRGEQFFGPGTRLTVL.

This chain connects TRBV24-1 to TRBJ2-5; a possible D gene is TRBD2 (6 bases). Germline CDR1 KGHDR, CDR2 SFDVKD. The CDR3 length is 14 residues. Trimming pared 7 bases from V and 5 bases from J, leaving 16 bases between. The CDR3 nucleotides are TGTGCCACCAGGGGGCCGGGAGCCTTGGAGACCCAGTACTTC. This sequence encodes CATRGPGALETQYF.

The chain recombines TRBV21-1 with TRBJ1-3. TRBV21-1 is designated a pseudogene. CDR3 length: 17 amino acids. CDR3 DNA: TGTGCCAGCAGCCGCCAGTTCGGGGGGCAATATGGAAACACCATATATTTT. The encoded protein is CASSRQFGGQYGNTIYF.

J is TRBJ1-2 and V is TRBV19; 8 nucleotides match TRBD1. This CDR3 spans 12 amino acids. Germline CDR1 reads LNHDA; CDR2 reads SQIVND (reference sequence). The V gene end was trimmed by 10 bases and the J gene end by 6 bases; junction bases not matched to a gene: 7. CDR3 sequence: CATWDRIHGYTF. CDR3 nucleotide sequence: TGTGCCACCTGGGACAGGATTCATGGCTACACCTTC.

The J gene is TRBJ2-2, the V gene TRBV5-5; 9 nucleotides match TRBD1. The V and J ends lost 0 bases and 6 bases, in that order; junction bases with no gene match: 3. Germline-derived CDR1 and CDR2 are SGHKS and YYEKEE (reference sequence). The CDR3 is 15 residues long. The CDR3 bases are TGTGCCAGCAGCTTGGGGGGGACAGGGTCCGGGGAGCTGTTTTTT. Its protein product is CASSLGGTGSGELFF. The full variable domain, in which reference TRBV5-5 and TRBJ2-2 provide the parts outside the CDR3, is DAGVTQSPTHLIKTRGQQVTLRCSPISGHKSVSWYQQVLGQGPQFIFQYYEKEERGRGNFPDRFSARQFPNYSSELNVNALLLGDSALYLCASSLGGTGSGELFFGEGSRLTVL.

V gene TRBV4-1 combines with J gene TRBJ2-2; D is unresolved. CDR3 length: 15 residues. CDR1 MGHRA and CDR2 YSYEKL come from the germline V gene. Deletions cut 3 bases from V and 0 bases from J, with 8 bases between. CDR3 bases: TGCGCCAGCAGCCATATCGCTACGAACACCGGGGAGCTGTTTTTT. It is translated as CASSHIATNTGELFF.

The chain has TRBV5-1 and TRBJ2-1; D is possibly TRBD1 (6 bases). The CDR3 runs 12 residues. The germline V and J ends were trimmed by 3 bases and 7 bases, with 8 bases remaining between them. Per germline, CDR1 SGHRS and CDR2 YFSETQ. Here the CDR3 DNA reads TGCGCCAGCAGCTCGCAGGGGAATGAGCAGTTCTTC. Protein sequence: CASSSQGNEQFF.

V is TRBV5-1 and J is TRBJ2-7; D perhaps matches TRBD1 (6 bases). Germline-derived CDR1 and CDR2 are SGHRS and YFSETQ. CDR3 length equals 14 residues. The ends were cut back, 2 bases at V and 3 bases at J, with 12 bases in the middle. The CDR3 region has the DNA TGCGCCAGCAGCTTTATAGGGGGAGACTACGAGCAGTACTTC. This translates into CASSFIGGDYEQYF. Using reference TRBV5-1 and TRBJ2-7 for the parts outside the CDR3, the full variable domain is KAGVTQTPRYLIKTRGQQVTLSCSPISGHRSVSWYQQTPGQGLQFLFEYFSETQRNKGNFPGRFSGRQFSNSRSEMNVSTLELGDSALYLCASSFIGGDYEQYFGPGTRLTVT.

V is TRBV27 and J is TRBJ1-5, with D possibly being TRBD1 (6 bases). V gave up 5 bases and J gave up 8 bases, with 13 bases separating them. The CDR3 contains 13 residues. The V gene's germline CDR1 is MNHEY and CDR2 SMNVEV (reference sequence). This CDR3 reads CASSGQSSEPQHF. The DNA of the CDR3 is TGTGCCAGCAGTGGACAGTCATCAGAGCCCCAGCATTTT.

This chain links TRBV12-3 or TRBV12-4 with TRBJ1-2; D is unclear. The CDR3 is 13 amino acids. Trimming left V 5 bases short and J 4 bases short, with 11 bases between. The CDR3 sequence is CASSTVAGYGYTF. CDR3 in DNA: TGTGCCAGCAGTACGGTAGCGGGCTATGGCTACACCTTC.

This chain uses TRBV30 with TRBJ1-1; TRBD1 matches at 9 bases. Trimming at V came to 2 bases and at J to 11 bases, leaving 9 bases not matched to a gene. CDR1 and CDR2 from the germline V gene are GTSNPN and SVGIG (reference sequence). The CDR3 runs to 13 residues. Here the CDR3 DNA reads TGTGCCTGGAGTCTTCGGGACAGGGAGATGGCTTTCTTT. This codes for CAWSLRDREMAFF.

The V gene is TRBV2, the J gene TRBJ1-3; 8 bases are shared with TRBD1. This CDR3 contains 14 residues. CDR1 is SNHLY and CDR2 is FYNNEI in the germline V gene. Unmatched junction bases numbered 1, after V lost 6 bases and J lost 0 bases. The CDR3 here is CASSQGASGNTIYF. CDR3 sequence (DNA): TGTGCCAGCAGCCAGGGGGCCTCTGGAAACACCATATATTTT.

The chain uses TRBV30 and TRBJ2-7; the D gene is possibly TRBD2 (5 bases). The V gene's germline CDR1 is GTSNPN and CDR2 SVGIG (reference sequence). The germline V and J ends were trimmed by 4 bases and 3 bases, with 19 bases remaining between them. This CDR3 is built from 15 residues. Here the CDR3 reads CAWTLGGGRFYEQYF. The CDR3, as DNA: TGTGCCTGGACCCTAGGAGGTGGGAGATTCTACGAGCAGTACTTC.

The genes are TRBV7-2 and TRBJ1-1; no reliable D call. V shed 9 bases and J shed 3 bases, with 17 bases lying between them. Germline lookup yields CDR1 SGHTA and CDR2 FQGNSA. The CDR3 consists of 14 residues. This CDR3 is CASGRVWGDTEAFF. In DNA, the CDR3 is TGTGCCAGTGGTCGGGTGTGGGGAGACACTGAAGCTTTCTTT.

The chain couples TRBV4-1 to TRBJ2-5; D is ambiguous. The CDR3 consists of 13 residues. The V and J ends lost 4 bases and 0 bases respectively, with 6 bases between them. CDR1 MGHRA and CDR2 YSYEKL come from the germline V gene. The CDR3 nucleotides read TGCGCCAGCAGCCCGACATACCAAGAGACCCAGTACTTC. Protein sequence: CASSPTYQETQYF.

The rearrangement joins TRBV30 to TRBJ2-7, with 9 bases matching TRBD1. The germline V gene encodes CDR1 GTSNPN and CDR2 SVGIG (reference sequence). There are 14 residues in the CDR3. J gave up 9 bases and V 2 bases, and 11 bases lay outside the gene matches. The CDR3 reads CAWSTDRGVIGQYF. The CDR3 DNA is TGTGCCTGGAGTACGGACAGGGGTGTGATAGGGCAGTACTTC.

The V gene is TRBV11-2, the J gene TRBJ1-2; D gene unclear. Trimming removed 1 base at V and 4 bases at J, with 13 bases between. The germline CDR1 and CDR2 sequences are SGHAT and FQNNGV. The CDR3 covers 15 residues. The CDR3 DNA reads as TGTGCCAGCAGCTTAGGGCCTACTACCCCCTATGGCTACACCTTC. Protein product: CASSLGPTTPYGYTF.

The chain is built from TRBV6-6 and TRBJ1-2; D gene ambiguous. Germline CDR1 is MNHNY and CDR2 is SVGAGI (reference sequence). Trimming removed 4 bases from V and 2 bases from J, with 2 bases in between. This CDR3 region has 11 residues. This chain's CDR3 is CASSLNYGYTF. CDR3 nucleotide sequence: TGTGCCAGCAGTTTAAACTATGGCTACACCTTC.